These T cell receptor beta chains were read from a single sample in a study of blood T cells in healthy people across ages. TCRdb itself ran the 5' RACE reads through MiXCR, one entry per CDR3 protein. The sample lists under 1,100,000 distinct CDR3 sequences, under 30% occurring once. This sample was shared with a second study, whose subject was T cells of mothers and their children.

The sequenced sample was blood. Receptor source: a girl aged 2-10 years in good health. Both conserved end residues are part of each CDR3. Fields, in order: J gene, V gene, clone size, D gene, CDR3 protein, CDR3 DNA. The D gene is left open where the match is weak. The size of a clone is reported for some rows only, either as once, few or many, or as a class for expanded clones.

>TRBJ2-5|TRBV11-2|few|.
CASSVPVSETQYF
TGTGCCAGCAGCGTCCCCGTCTCGGAGACCCAGTACTTC
>TRBJ2-7|TRBV5-1|few|.
CASSWATGTHEQYF
TGCGCCAGCAGCTGGGCGACGGGAACCCACGAGCAGTACTTC
>TRBJ2-3|TRBV11-3|.|.
CASSLVGARNTQYF
TGTGCCAGCAGCTTAGTGGGGGCCCGGAATACGCAGTATTTT
>TRBJ1-3|TRBV12-3/TRBV12-4|few|.
CASSPTGLSGNTIYF
TGTGCCAGCAGTCCGACAGGCCTCTCTGGAAACACCATATATTTT
>TRBJ2-7|TRBV11-2|.|TRBD2
CASSFREGFLGEQYF
TGTGCCAGCAGCTTCCGGGAGGGCTTCCTAGGCGAGCAGTACTTC
>TRBJ2-7|TRBV6-2/TRBV6-3|.|.
CASRPGQPEMSEQYF
TGTGCCAGCAGACCTGGACAGCCAGAAATGAGCGAGCAGTACTTC
>TRBJ1-2|TRBV15|.|.
CATSSGTANYGYTF
TGTGCCACCAGCAGCGGGACGGCCAACTATGGCTACACCTTC
>TRBJ2-3|TRBV2|.|.
CASSSGDPDTQYF
TGTGCCAGCAGTTCAGGGGATCCGGATACGCAGTATTTT
>TRBJ1-2|TRBV9|few|.
CASSVAMGARGYTF
TGTGCCAGCAGCGTAGCTATGGGGGCGCGGGGCTACACCTTC
>TRBJ1-3|TRBV7-2|few|.
CASSSGAGNTIYF
TGTGCCAGCAGTTCAGGGGCTGGAAACACCATATATTTT
>TRBJ2-5|TRBV10-3|.|.
CAISETRGPTQYF
TGTGCCATCAGTGAGACCAGGGGACCAACCCAGTACTTC
>TRBJ1-4|TRBV12-3/TRBV12-4|once|.
CASTEGLGLFF
TGTGCCAGCACCGAGGGGTTAGGACTGTTTTTT
>TRBJ1-4|TRBV7-9|few|TRBD1
CASVNRGDEKLFF
TGTGCCAGCGTCAACAGGGGGGATGAAAAACTGTTTTTT
>TRBJ1-2|TRBV12-3/TRBV12-4|few|.
CASTKKANYGYTF
TGTGCCAGCACCAAAAAAGCTAACTATGGCTACACCTTC
>TRBJ2-7|TRBV7-9|.|.
CASSLGPGVPHEQYF
TGTGCCAGCAGCTTAGGGCCAGGGGTCCCCCACGAGCAGTACTTC
>TRBJ2-5|TRBV28|few|TRBD2
CASSLKGGLAGDEGETQYF
TGTGCCAGCAGTTTGAAGGGTGGTCTAGCGGGAGACGAGGGAGAGACCCAGTACTTC
>TRBJ2-5|TRBV7-9|.|.
CASSLPGGTGQETQYF
TGTGCCAGCAGCCTCCCGGGGGGGACAGGACAAGAGACCCAGTACTTC
>TRBJ2-5|TRBV10-1|.|.
CASSGGRGLEETQYF
TGCGCCAGCAGTGGAGGTCGGGGTCTGGAAGAGACCCAGTACTTC
>TRBJ1-2|TRBV5-1|few|.
CASREQDNYGYTF
TGCGCCAGCAGGGAACAGGACAACTATGGCTACACCTTC
>TRBJ2-5|TRBV28|.|TRBD2
CASSSHKVSGGLLETQYF
TGTGCCAGCAGTTCCCACAAGGTGTCGGGAGGTTTGTTGGAGACCCAGTACTTC
>TRBJ2-7|TRBV2|.|TRBD2
CAILKLAGQYEQYF
TGTGCCATCCTGAAGCTAGCGGGACAGTACGAGCAGTACTTC
>TRBJ2-5|TRBV3-1|.|TRBD1
CASSQGQGQAF
TGTGCCAGCAGCCAAGGACAGGGGCAGGCCTTC
>TRBJ2-1|TRBV5-5|.|.
CASTEVTGHNEQFF
TGTGCCAGCACCGAGGTGACAGGACACAATGAGCAGTTCTTC
>TRBJ2-7|TRBV9|once|.
CASSVGPRGLSYEQYF
TGTGCCAGCAGCGTAGGACCCCGGGGATTATCCTACGAGCAGTACTTC
>TRBJ2-7|TRBV28|.|TRBD2
CASSRAGGQGEQYF
TGTGCCAGCTCTCGGGCGGGAGGGCAAGGTGAGCAGTACTTC
>TRBJ2-1|TRBV9|.|.
CASSVVRGQGKGHEQFF
TGTGCCAGCAGCGTAGTTCGAGGGCAGGGAAAGGGACATGAGCAGTTCTTC
>TRBJ1-1|TRBV4-3|few|.
CASSPHGKNTEAFF
TGCGCCAGCAGCCCCCATGGGAAAAACACTGAAGCTTTCTTT
>TRBJ1-1|TRBV28|.|.
CASSPPGYGTEAFF
TGTGCCAGCAGTCCACCTGGGTACGGCACTGAAGCTTTCTTT
>TRBJ1-2|TRBV5-1|.|.
CASSNTSTGRPYGYTF
TGCGCCAGCAGCAACACGTCTACGGGGCGCCCCTATGGCTACACCTTC
>TRBJ2-5|TRBV4-2|few|.
CASSQGGTRQETQYF
TGTGCCAGCAGCCAAGGAGGTACTAGACAAGAGACCCAGTACTTC
>TRBJ1-1|TRBV12-3/TRBV12-4|many|.
CASSQGGGYEAFF
TGTGCCAGCAGCCAAGGCGGGGGGTATGAAGCTTTCTTT
>TRBJ1-1|TRBV7-9|.|.
CASSFYRPLSRTEAFF
TGTGCCAGCAGCTTTTACCGCCCGCTTTCAAGAACTGAAGCTTTCTTT
>TRBJ2-2|TRBV29-1|.|.
CSVGGRFTGELFF
TGCAGCGTTGGGGGACGGTTCACCGGGGAGCTGTTTTTT
>TRBJ2-1|TRBV7-9|.|TRBD1
CASTFRGGPYNEQFF
TGTGCCAGCACTTTTCGAGGGGGCCCCTACAATGAGCAGTTCTTC
>TRBJ1-5|TRBV29-1|many|TRBD1
CSARQGGQPQHF
TGCAGCGCTCGACAGGGCGGGCAGCCCCAGCATTTT